The 17 T cell receptor beta chains given below trace back to one sample, sequenced in a study of T cell responses to AZD1222 COVID-19 vaccine. Measured with immunoSEQ multiplex PCR; TCRdb has only the in-frame clones, and not every one. The table includes approximately 140,000 clones, approximately 89% detected once. The sequences come from peripheral blood, collected on day 0 of AZD1222 vaccination. All receptors come from an adult in good health.

The gene calls are TRBV28 and TRBJ1-2; 12 bases agree with TRBD1. The V gene end was trimmed by 3 bases and the J gene end by 3 bases; junction bases not matched to a gene: 11. The CDR3 extends over 18 amino acids. Germline CDR1 MDHEN, CDR2 SYDVKM. DNA of the CDR3: TGTGCCAGCAGTTTCCCCCGGGACAGGGGGCCGGATTACTATGGCTACACCTTC. Encoded protein: CASSFPRDRGPDYYGYTF.

J is TRBJ1-1 and V is TRBV19, with unresolved D. Germline V gene data show CDR1 as LNHDA and CDR2 as SQIVND (reference sequence). The V end was cut by 1 base, the J end by 0 bases, with 9 bases between. This CDR3 spans 15 amino acids. Here the CDR3 reads CASSIGLYMNTEAFF. As DNA, the CDR3 is TGTGCCAGTAGTATAGGCCTCTACATGAACACTGAAGCTTTCTTT.

The genes are TRBV3-1 (or the pseudogene TRBV3-2) and TRBJ2-5; 9 bases map to TRBD1. This CDR3 spans 17 amino acids. The germline V gene encodes CDR1 LGHDT and CDR2 YNNKEL (reference sequence). J was trimmed by 0 bases and V by 0 bases; bases with no gene match: 5. The CDR3 nucleotides read TGTGCCAGCAGCCAAGATTCCACAGGGGGCAACCAAGAGACCCAGTACTTC. This translates into CASSQDSTGGNQETQYF.

In DNA form, the CDR3 reads TGTGCCAGCAGCTGGAGCGGGGCAGATACGCAGTATTTT. Amino acids: CASSWSGADTQYF. This chain connects TRBV7-2 to TRBJ2-3, with 7 bases that match TRBD2. The CDR3 is 13 amino acids. The germline V gene encodes CDR1 SGHTA and CDR2 FQGNSA. V shed 4 bases, J shed 4 bases, and the junction held 2 bases outside the gene matches.

This CDR3 is CASSAPNTNTEAFF. The DNA for the CDR3 is TGTGCCAGCAGCGCGCCTAACACAAACACTGAAGCTTTCTTT. The genes are TRBV7-9 and TRBJ1-1; D is unresolved. Trimming left V 5 bases short and J 2 bases short, with 12 bases between. Looked up from germline, CDR1 is SEHNR and CDR2 is FQNEAQ (reference sequence). The CDR3 spans 14 residues.

The genes are TRBV3-1 (or the pseudogene TRBV3-2) and TRBJ2-6; D gene unclear. Germline CDR1 LGHDT, CDR2 YNNKEL (reference sequence). The CDR3 runs to 13 residues. With 3 bases removed from V and 1 base from J, the gap between germline ends came to 1 base. CDR3 DNA: TGTGCCAGCAGCCATTCTGGGGCCAACGTCCTGACTTTC. This sequence encodes CASSHSGANVLTF.

This chain uses TRBV29-1 with TRBJ2-5; 7 positions agree with TRBD2. The trim removed 7 bases at V and 5 bases at J, leaving 7 bases unmatched. CDR1 is SQVTM, CDR2 ANQGSEA, per germline. The CDR3 has 12 residues. The CDR3 nucleotides read TGCAGCGCATCCTGGGGGGGGGAGACCCAGTACTTC. It codes for CSASWGGETQYF.

V and J are TRBV5-6 and TRBJ1-5, with D unresolved. The germline gives CDR1 SGHDT, CDR2 YYEEEE. Trimming shortened V by 4 bases and J by 0 bases, and 14 bases separated the two germline ends. The CDR3 runs to 16 residues. As DNA, the CDR3 is TGTGCCAGCAGCCCTCGGGCAGTTAATAGCAATCAGCCCCAGCATTTT. Translating gives CASSPRAVNSNQPQHF.

In regard to this clone: The junction departs from the called germline gene at one end, perhaps through a read error. The CDR3 sequence is CAGSETRGGGELFF. The CDR3 bases are TGTGCCGGCAGTGAAACCAGAGGGGGCGGGGAGCTGTTTTTT. The chain has TRBV2 and TRBJ2-2; weak D call: TRBD1 (6 bases). The CDR3 is 14 amino acids. CDR1 SNHLY and CDR2 FYNNEI come from the germline V gene.

The V gene is TRBV5-4, the J gene TRBJ2-3; 8 nucleotides line up with TRBD2. CDR1 is SGHNT and CDR2 is YYREEE in the germline V gene (reference sequence). This CDR3 is built from 19 residues. The V gene end was trimmed by 4 bases and the J gene end by 1 base; junction bases not matched to a gene: 17. CDR3 protein: CASSPQPSTGTRRTDTQYF. CDR3 sequence (DNA): TGTGCCAGCAGCCCCCAACCGTCAACCGGGACTAGGCGCACAGATACGCAGTATTTT.

This rearrangement joins TRBV7-6 to TRBJ2-7, with 8 bases aligning to TRBD2. CDR3 length equals 14 residues. Germline V CDR1 and CDR2: SGHVS, FNYEAQ. After removal of 4 bases from V and 3 bases from J, the junction contained 5 bases not matched to a gene. Here the CDR3 reads CASSSTSGGYEQYF. DNA of the CDR3: TGTGCCAGCAGCTCCACCAGCGGGGGCTACGAGCAGTACTTC.

The chain has TRBV27 and TRBJ2-7; 8 bases are a match to TRBD1. CDR1 is MNHEY, CDR2 SMNVEV, per germline (reference sequence). The junction had 8 bases not matched to a gene; V was cut back by 5 bases and J by 5 bases. CDR3 size: 14 residues. As DNA, the CDR3 is TGTGCCAGCAGTCTTGGGACAGGTGGTGACGAGCAGTACTTC. It specifies CASSLGTGGDEQYF.

This chain connects TRBV19 to TRBJ1-5; a weak D match, TRBD1 (6 bases). This CDR3 contains 14 residues. CDR1 is LNHDA, CDR2 SQIVND, per germline (reference sequence). V lost 3 bases and J lost 5, with 11 bases in between. CDR3: CASSIRGADQPQHF. The CDR3 DNA follows: TGTGCCAGTAGTATCCGGGGGGCCGATCAGCCCCAGCATTTT.

The chain uses TRBV5-1 and TRBJ1-2, with D maybe TRBD1 (6 bases). Deletions cut 4 bases from V and 8 bases from J, with 18 bases between. This CDR3 region has 14 residues. Germline V CDR1 and CDR2: SGHRS, YFSETQ. CDR3 amino acids: CASSQQGSSWGYTF. DNA for the CDR3: TGCGCCAGCAGCCAACAGGGTTCTTCTTGGGGCTACACCTTC.

The V gene is TRBV5-1, the J gene TRBJ2-1; 10 bases map to TRBD2. CDR1 and CDR2 (germline): SGHRS, YFSETQ. Unmatched junction bases numbered 6, after V lost 0 bases and J lost 6 bases. There are 16 residues in the CDR3. CDR3 loop: CASSLEGSGGSNEQFF. CDR3 nucleotide sequence: TGCGCCAGCAGCTTGGAGGGTAGCGGGGGGTCCAATGAGCAGTTCTTC.

V is TRBV7-9 and J is TRBJ2-3; weak D call: TRBD1 (6 bases). V was shortened by 8 bases and J by 4 bases, with 19 bases between the two germline ends. The CDR3 loop spans 15 amino acids. CDR1 and CDR2 from the germline V gene are SEHNR and FQNEAQ (reference sequence). The CDR3 nucleotides read TGTGCCAGCTTGATACAGGGAATCGACGCAGATACGCAGTATTTT. It translates to CASLIQGIDADTQYF.

This clone was observed a single time. This chain links TRBV6-2 or TRBV6-3 with TRBJ2-3; perhaps TRBD2 as D (5 bases). This CDR3 contains 14 residues. CDR1 is MNHEY and CDR2 is SVGEGT in the germline V gene. The V and J ends lost 5 bases and 3 bases respectively, with 12 bases between them. Here the CDR3 reads CASSQAEETDTQYF. CDR3 nucleotides: TGTGCCAGCAGTCAAGCGGAAGAAACAGATACGCAGTATTTT.